Following are 16 T cell receptor beta chains from one sample sequenced in a study of graft-versus-host responses after intestinal transplantation. Some clones are missing from TCRdb's copy, which holds only in-frame ones; the method was immunoSEQ multiplex PCR. The data show tens of thousands of clones, with roughly 90% seen just once and 1.5% to 2% held by the top ten. The sequenced sample was PBMCs, obtained 26 days after transplant. These receptors came from a human patient who received an intestinal transplant, so some T cells may come from the graft donor.

CDR3 nucleotides: TGCGCCAGCAGCCTAGCGACCACAGATACGCAGTATTTT. Its protein product is CASSLATTDTQYF. The V call is TRBV4-3, the J call TRBJ2-3, with a possible D match to TRBD2 (5 bases). Germline V gene lookup returns CDR1 LGHNA and CDR2 YSLEER. CDR3 length: 13 residues. With 4 bases removed from V and 2 bases from J, the gap between germline ends came to 7 bases.

V gene TRBV6-1 combines with J gene TRBJ1-5; D unresolved. Germline-derived CDR1 and CDR2 are MNHNS and SASEGT. The ends were cut back, 4 bases at V and 1 base at J, with 17 bases in the middle. The CDR3 is 17 amino acids. The CDR3: CASSAGQRTRSNQPQHF. The CDR3 DNA is TGTGCCAGCAGTGCCGGGCAGCGGACTCGGAGCAATCAGCCCCAGCATTTT.

The chain links TRBV30 to TRBJ1-5; 10 nucleotides agree with TRBD1. This CDR3 is 14 amino acids long. Germline assignment: CDR1 GTSNPN and CDR2 SVGIG (reference sequence). V lost 3 bases, J lost 6 bases, and 5 bases stayed unmatched. CDR3 bases: TGTGCCTGGAGGGGGACAGGGGTGGGTCAGCCCCAGCATTTT. Its protein is CAWRGTGVGQPQHF. Variable domain in full (rest from reference TRBV30 and TRBJ1-5): SQTIHQWPATLVQPVGSPLSLECTVEGTSNPNLYWYRQAAGRGLQLLFYSVGIGQISSEVPQNLSASRPQDRQFILSSKKLLLSDSGFYLCAWRGTGVGQPQHFGDGTRLSIL.

V gene TRBV6-5 combines with J gene TRBJ1-2; TRBD1 matches at 8 bases. With 5 bases clipped from V and 6 bases from J, the junction kept 8 bases outside the gene matches. This CDR3 comprises 14 residues. Germline CDR1 MNHEY, CDR2 SVGAGI. CDR3 sequence (DNA): TGTGCCAGCAGTCCCCGCGGACAGGGTGATGGCTACACCTTC. This gives the protein CASSPRGQGDGYTF.

The rearrangement joins TRBV5-1 to TRBJ2-7; D gene uncertain. The CDR3 spans 18 residues. Per the germline V gene, CDR1 is SGHRS and CDR2 is YFSETQ. The V end was cut by 4 bases, the J end by 6 bases, with 29 bases between. The CDR3 bases are TGCGCCAGCAGCGTGGGGAACACCATGGGCGCCTCCGTCTCCGAGCAGTACTTC. It codes for CASSVGNTMGASVSEQYF.

This clone was seen just once. This sequence joins TRBV6-6 and TRBJ1-4; TRBD1 agrees at 9 bases. The germline CDR1 and CDR2 sequences are MNHNY and SVGAGI (reference sequence). CDR3 length: 14 amino acids. V shed 5 bases and J 7 bases; nucleotides not matched to a gene: 5. The CDR3 nucleotides read TGTGCCAGCAGTCCAACAGGGGGCGGTGAAAAACTGTTTTTT. It codes for CASSPTGGGEKLFF.

The V call is TRBV11-2, the J call TRBJ2-7; TRBD2 agrees at 11 bases. From germline, CDR1 is SGHAT and CDR2 FQNNGV. The CDR3 has 15 amino acids. The junction had 2 bases not matched to a gene; V was cut back by 0 bases and J by 4 bases. The CDR3 sequence is CASSLELAGGYEQYV. The CDR3 nucleotides are TGTGCCAGCAGCTTAGAGCTAGCGGGGGGATACGAGCAGTACGTC.

The chain has TRBV18 and TRBJ2-7, with D possibly being TRBD2 (7 bases). This CDR3 spans 17 amino acids. V gave up 1 base and J gave up 5 bases, with 21 bases separating them. Germline CDR1 reads KGHSH; CDR2 reads LQKENI. The CDR3 region is CASSPRARGAGAHEQYF. CDR3 DNA sequence: TGTGCCAGCTCACCACGGGCCAGGGGCGCGGGGGCCCACGAGCAGTACTTC.

This clone is a singleton in its sample. The chain joins TRBV11-2 to TRBJ1-6; possibly TRBD1 for D (5 bases). Germline lookup yields CDR1 SGHAT and CDR2 FQNNGV. This CDR3 is 13 amino acids long. Deletions cut 3 bases from V and 10 bases from J, with 10 bases between. The CDR3 DNA reads TGTGCCAGCAGCTTGGAGGGACCATCACCCCTCCACTTT. This encodes CASSLEGPSPLHF. Supplemented by reference TRBV11-2 and TRBJ1-6, the full variable domain reads EAGVAQSPRYKIIEKRQSVAFWCNPISGHATLYWYQQILGQGPKLLIQFQNNGVVDDSQLPKDRFSAERLKGVDSTLKIQPAKLEDSAVYLCASSLEGPSPLHFGNGTRLTVT.

The chain joins TRBV7-3 to TRBJ2-7; TRBD1 might be the D (6 bases). V was trimmed by 2 bases and J by 4 bases, leaving 15 bases between them. Germline lookup yields CDR1 SGHTA and CDR2 FQGTGA. This CDR3 is built from 15 residues. The chain's CDR3 is CASSLRRGLEYEQYF. The CDR3 nucleotides read TGTGCCAGCAGCTTACGCAGGGGCCTTGAATACGAGCAGTACTTC.

J is TRBJ2-1 and V is TRBV14, with 10 bases matching TRBD2. Germline assignment: CDR1 SGHDN and CDR2 FVKESK. The CDR3 covers 16 residues. J was trimmed by 9 bases and V by 0 bases; bases with no gene match: 8. As DNA, the CDR3 is TGTGCCAGCAGCCAAGATCTGGCTAGCGGGAGTACTGAGCAGTTCTTC. As protein: CASSQDLASGSTEQFF. Combining the CDR3 with reference TRBV14 and TRBJ2-1 gives the whole variable domain EAGVTQFPSHSVIEKGQTVTLRCDPISGHDNLYWYRRVMGKEIKFLLHFVKESKQDESGMPNNRFLAERTGGTYSTLKVQPAELEDSGVYFCASSQDLASGSTEQFFGPGTRLTVL.

The chain uses TRBV6-5 and TRBJ1-4; 10 nucleotides align to TRBD1. V shed 0 bases, J shed 6 bases, and the junction held 4 bases outside the gene matches. The germline gives CDR1 MNHEY, CDR2 SVGAGI. This CDR3 spans 16 amino acids. The CDR3 reads CASSYSGTGEDEKLFF. The CDR3, as DNA: TGTGCCAGCAGTTACTCGGGGACAGGGGAAGATGAAAAACTGTTTTTT.

The V gene is TRBV28, the J gene TRBJ2-5; 8 nucleotides agree with TRBD1. With V trimmed by 2 bases and J by 4 bases, 3 bases remained unmatched. Germline CDR1 and CDR2: MDHEN and SYDVKM. This CDR3 is 14 amino acids long. The CDR3 here is CASSLGQGGETQYF. Written as DNA, the CDR3 is TGTGCCAGCAGTTTAGGACAGGGAGGAGAGACCCAGTACTTC.

V gene TRBV6-5 combines with J gene TRBJ2-3, with 9 bases lining up with TRBD2. V was pared by 7 bases and J by 4 bases, with 6 bases of the junction left unmatched. Germline lookup yields CDR1 MNHEY and CDR2 SVGAGI. The CDR3 covers 14 residues. DNA of the CDR3: TGTGCCAGCAAGCGCGGGAGGGTGGCAGATACGCAGTATTTT. Protein product: CASKRGRVADTQYF.

The gene calls are TRBV9 and TRBJ2-7, with D hard to call. This CDR3 has 16 residues. Trimming cost V 4 bases and J 1 base, with 18 bases left between them. Germline V gene sequence: CDR1 SGDLS, CDR2 YYNGEE. The CDR3 sequence: CASSPGGTARSYEQYF. The DNA of the CDR3 is TGTGCCAGCAGCCCCGGCGGTACCGCTAGGTCCTACGAGCAGTACTTC.

J is TRBJ2-3 and V is TRBV10-3; 8 bases map to TRBD2. V was pared by 5 bases and J by 1 base, with 8 bases of the junction left unmatched. The CDR3 totals 16 residues. Looked up from germline, CDR1 is ENHRY and CDR2 is SYGVKD. The CDR3 DNA follows: TGTGCCATCAGTCCTCGAGCGGGGGACGGCACAGATACGCAGTATTTT. Protein product: CAISPRAGDGTDTQYF.